These T cell receptor beta chains were read from a single sample in a study of spatial heterogeneity in lung cancer. TCRdb used MiXCR to reprocess the 5' RACE reads, holding one entry per CDR3 protein. The table lists 51,000 or so distinct CDR3 sequences, roughly 8.1% of them singletons. Sequenced here: PBMCs, sampled at follow-up. The source is a female donor with early-stage non-small cell lung cancer. Both conserved end residues are part of each CDR3. A D gene is named only where the DNA matches it firmly. Clone size appears in some rows only: once, few, many, or a class for an expanded clone.

J: TRBJ1-4
length: 15
D: -
V: TRBV11-2
size: -
DNA: TGTGCCAGCAGCTTAGTTTTAGGGAATGAGGAAAAACTGTTTTTT
CDR3: CASSLVLGNEEKLFF

J: TRBJ2-1
length: 15
D: TRBD2
V: TRBV5-1
size: many
DNA: TGCGCCAGCAGCTTGGCCGGGACTAGCGGCAATGAGCAGTTCTTC
CDR3: CASSLAGTSGNEQFF

J: TRBJ2-3
length: 17
D: TRBD2
V: TRBV27
size: medium-sized
DNA: TGTGCCAGCAGTTTGTCGGGGACTAGCGGGGCCTATAGTACGCAGTATTTT
CDR3: CASSLSGTSGAYSTQYF

J: TRBJ1-2
length: 19
D: TRBD1
V: TRBV20-1
size: many
DNA: TGCAGTGCTAGAGACATCCTACCAGGGACAGCCAGAGGAGGCTATGGCTACACCTTC
CDR3: CSARDILPGTARGGYGYTF

J: TRBJ2-3
length: 18
D: TRBD2
V: TRBV4-3
size: -
DNA: TGCGCCAGCAGCCAAGACGGACGACGGGGGGGAGGCCCAGATACGCAGTATTTT
CDR3: CASSQDGRRGGGPDTQYF

J: TRBJ2-7
length: 15
D: -
V: TRBV5-1
size: many
DNA: TGCGCCAGCAGCCCGGAGGTGGACCTCTCCTACGAGCAGTACTTC
CDR3: CASSPEVDLSYEQYF

J: TRBJ2-2
length: 13
D: -
V: TRBV7-2
size: medium-sized
DNA: TGTGCCAGCAGCAAGGGAGACACCGGGGAGCTGTTTTTT
CDR3: CASSKGDTGELFF

J: TRBJ2-3
length: 17
D: -
V: TRBV5-1
size: -
DNA: TGCGCCAGCAGCCCGGGGACGGCAGGGGACATCACAGATACGCAGTATTTT
CDR3: CASSPGTAGDITDTQYF

J: TRBJ2-3
length: 15
D: -
V: TRBV27
size: -
DNA: TGTGCCAGCAGCCGCCGGGGGCGGGCGGAAGATACGCAGTATTTT
CDR3: CASSRRGRAEDTQYF

J: TRBJ1-2
length: 13
D: -
V: TRBV18
size: many
DNA: TGTGCCAGCTCACGGACACAGACCTATGGCTACACCTTC
CDR3: CASSRTQTYGYTF

J: TRBJ2-6
length: 16
D: TRBD1
V: TRBV6-5
size: few
DNA: TGTGCCAGCAGGTTACAGGGGGCGACTGGGGCCAACGTCCTGACTTTC
CDR3: CASRLQGATGANVLTF

J: TRBJ2-7
length: 11
D: TRBD1
V: TRBV20-1
size: few
DNA: TGCAGTGCACAGGGGGGCTACGAGCAGTACTTC
CDR3: CSAQGGYEQYF

J: TRBJ1-5
length: 15
D: TRBD1
V: TRBV6-2/TRBV6-3
size: few
DNA: TGTGCCAGCAATCGACAGGGGTACGGCAATCAGCCCCAGCATTTT
CDR3: CASNRQGYGNQPQHF

J: TRBJ2-1
length: 15
D: TRBD2
V: TRBV5-1
size: many
DNA: TGCGCCAGCAGCCCCGCGGCTAGCGGGGTTGGTGAGCAGTTCTTC
CDR3: CASSPAASGVGEQFF

J: TRBJ2-3
length: 14
D: -
V: TRBV5-1
size: few
DNA: TGCGCCAGCAGCTTGCGGCCAGGCACAGATACGCAGTATTTT
CDR3: CASSLRPGTDTQYF

J: TRBJ2-4
length: 16
D: -
V: TRBV20-1
size: few
DNA: TGCAGTGCTAGAGATCCGGGGGCTCTAGCCAAAAACATTCAGTACTTC
CDR3: CSARDPGALAKNIQYF

J: TRBJ2-7
length: 15
D: TRBD1
V: TRBV5-6
size: -
DNA: TGTGCCAGCAGCCGGGACAGGGCAAGTTCCTACGAGCAGTACTTC
CDR3: CASSRDRASSYEQYF

J: TRBJ2-5
length: 14
D: -
V: TRBV10-1
size: few
DNA: TGCGCCAGCAGTGTGGAAAAGGGGGGTGAGACCCAGTACTTC
CDR3: CASSVEKGGETQYF

J: TRBJ1-6
length: 13
D: -
V: TRBV2
size: many
DNA: TGTGCCAGCAGTGTCGACAGGAACTCACCCCTCCACTTT
CDR3: CASSVDRNSPLHF

J: TRBJ1-1
length: 16
D: -
V: TRBV12-3/TRBV12-4
size: few
DNA: TGTGCCAGCAGTTTACCTAGCGTGGCGGCGAACACTGAAGCTTTCTTT
CDR3: CASSLPSVAANTEAFF

J: TRBJ1-6
length: 15
D: -
V: TRBV20-1
size: many
DNA: TGCAGTGCTACCCATCCGGCCGCGTTTCATTCACCCCTCCACTTT
CDR3: CSATHPAAFHSPLHF

J: TRBJ2-3
length: 16
D: TRBD2
V: TRBV7-2
size: few
DNA: TGTGCCAGCAGCTTAGGCCCCGGGGGGGCTTCAGATACGCAGTATTTT
CDR3: CASSLGPGGASDTQYF

J: TRBJ2-7
length: 16
D: TRBD2
V: TRBV20-1
size: few
DNA: TGCAGTGCTAGGGATTCGAAGAGACTAGCCGCCTACGAGCAGTACTTC
CDR3: CSARDSKRLAAYEQYF

J: TRBJ1-1
length: 14
D: -
V: TRBV12-3/TRBV12-4
size: many
DNA: TGTGCCAGCAGTTTGGGCAGGGAGAACACTGAAGCTTTCTTT
CDR3: CASSLGRENTEAFF

J: TRBJ2-7
length: 14
D: -
V: TRBV2
size: many
DNA: TGTGCCAGCAGTCTAAGACAGCAAACTTACGAGCAGTACTTC
CDR3: CASSLRQQTYEQYF

J: TRBJ2-7
length: 15
D: -
V: TRBV4-3
size: -
DNA: TGCGCCAGCAGCCAAGATTCGCATAGGTCCTACGAGCAGTACTTC
CDR3: CASSQDSHRSYEQYF

J: TRBJ1-5
length: 14
D: -
V: TRBV7-3
size: -
DNA: TGTGCCAGCAGCTTATCAGGGGGCAATCAGCCCCAGCATTTT
CDR3: CASSLSGGNQPQHF

J: TRBJ2-7
length: 15
D: TRBD1
V: TRBV27
size: -
DNA: TGTGCCAGCAGTCTAGGGACAGGGACTCTCTACGAGCAGTACTTC
CDR3: CASSLGTGTLYEQYF

J: TRBJ2-7
length: 13
D: -
V: TRBV28
size: -
DNA: TGTGCCAGCAGCTCCTCACTCGGCTACGAGCAGTACTTC
CDR3: CASSSSLGYEQYF

J: TRBJ1-1
length: 13
D: -
V: TRBV7-9
size: many
DNA: TGTGCCAGCACCGTAAGATCGGACACTGAAGCTTTCTTT
CDR3: CASTVRSDTEAFF

J: TRBJ2-3
length: 15
D: TRBD2
V: TRBV3-1
size: few
DNA: TGTGCCAGCAGCCACGCCAGCGGGGGCACAGATACGCAGTATTTT
CDR3: CASSHASGGTDTQYF

J: TRBJ1-5
length: 12
D: -
V: TRBV29-1
size: many
DNA: TGCAGCGTCAGAGTTTCTAATCAGCCCCAGCATTTT
CDR3: CSVRVSNQPQHF

J: TRBJ1-5
length: 15
D: -
V: TRBV15
size: many
DNA: TGTGCCACCAGCAGAGATATGGGGGAGCGTCAGCCCCAGCATTTT
CDR3: CATSRDMGERQPQHF

J: TRBJ2-1
length: 16
D: TRBD1
V: TRBV5-1
size: many
DNA: TGCGCCAGCAGCCGCATACAGGGGGTGGTGTCCAATGAGCAGTTCTTC
CDR3: CASSRIQGVVSNEQFF

J: TRBJ1-1
length: 14
D: -
V: TRBV7-9
size: many
DNA: TGTGCCAGCAGCTCTACAGTGGGGAGCACTGAAGCTTTCTTT
CDR3: CASSSTVGSTEAFF